The 6 T cell receptor beta chains given below trace back to one sample, sequenced in a study of post-analysis software for immune sequencing data. The TCR beta cDNA libraries contained unique molecular identifiers. Each CDR3 protein gets one entry after TCRdb re-called the PCR reads with MiXCR. The sample shows roughly 650,000 distinct CDR3 sequences, about 60% of them seen only once. Regarding the study as a whole: Four to six TRBV segments (TRBV5-6, TRBV5-1 and TRBV20-1 among them) occurred more frequently in patients than in controls.

No antigen has been identified for these receptors. The material sequenced was blood. The receptors were gathered from a girl aged 2-15 years with multiple sclerosis.

The chain carries TRBV6-6 and TRBJ2-1; D possibly uses TRBD1 or TRBD2 (5 bases each). Gene TRBJ2-7 matches the end of the DNA better, so the J call may be wrong. The CDR3 is 15 residues long. Germline CDR1 is MNHNY and CDR2 is SVGAGI (reference sequence). CDR3 region: CASRTGRRSYNEQYF. The CDR3, as DNA: TGTGCCAGCAGAACGGGACGTCGCTCCTACAATGAGCAGTACTTC.

The rearrangement joins TRBV9 to TRBJ1-2, with 7 nucleotides matching TRBD1. Losses at the gene ends were 4 bases for V and 8 bases for J; bases not matched to a gene: 17. Germline V CDR1 and CDR2: SGDLS, YYNGEE. This CDR3 has 16 residues. As DNA, the CDR3 is TGTGCCAGCAGCAGGTGGACAACAGGGGTGCCGGTAGGCTACACCTTC. Translation gives CASSRWTTGVPVGYTF.

The CDR3, as DNA: TGCAGCGTTGTGCGGGAGGCCCTGGGGGAGCAGTACTTC. Its translation: CSVVREALGEQYF. This chain joins TRBV29-1 and TRBJ2-7, with 8 bases identical to TRBD2. V lost 4 bases, J lost 7 bases, and 9 bases stayed unmatched. CDR1 is SQVTM, CDR2 ANQGSEA, per germline. This CDR3 contains 13 residues.

The chain carries TRBV7-2 and TRBJ2-7; the D is unclear. TRBJ2-5 explains the end of the DNA better; the J call may be wrong. CDR1 and CDR2 (germline): SGHTA, FQGNSA. The CDR3 is made up of 13 amino acids. The CDR3 sequence is CASRLGVEETQYF. CDR3 DNA: TGTGCCAGCCGTCTTGGGGTCGAGGAGACCCAGTACTTC.

This clonotype was counted a few times. CDR3 loop: CASSFTGGVNTEAFF. The CDR3 nucleotides read TGTGCCAGCAGCTTTACAGGGGGGGTTAACACTGAAGCTTTCTTT. The chain recombines TRBV7-2 with TRBJ1-1, with TRBD1 matching 8 bases. The V gene end was trimmed by 3 bases and the J gene end by 2 bases; junction bases not matched to a gene: 5. CDR1 and CDR2 (germline): SGHTA, FQGNSA. The CDR3 runs to 15 residues.

This chain joins TRBV7-2 and TRBJ1-5; D unclear. Germline V lookup: CDR1 SGHTA, CDR2 FQGNSA. The CDR3 runs 12 residues. Trimming took off 5 bases at V and 9 bases at J, with 11 bases between the two ends. The CDR3 sequence is CASSPSGGPQHF. In nucleotides, the CDR3 is TGTGCCAGCAGCCCCAGCGGTGGGCCCCAGCATTTT. Together with reference TRBV7-2 and TRBJ1-5, the CDR3 gives the full variable domain: GAGVSQSPSNKVTEKGKDVELRCDPISGHTALYWYRQSLGQGLEFLIYFQGNSAPDKSGLPSDRFSAERTGGSVSTLTIQRTQQEDSAVYLCASSPSGGPQHFGDGTRLSIL.